This T cell receptor (beta chain) appears in the sequencing data of a study of cytomegalovirus exposure and HLA in healthy donors. Across the study: A subsequent analysis reported that the 95 to 150 validation repertoires were produced on the same platform that had also been used for the approximately 700 first-cohort repertoires.

Findings and caveats of the study: Published work reported that the classifier diagnosed cytomegalovirus status with high specificity and sensitivity.

This CDR3 has 10 amino acids. V lost 6 bases to trimming and J lost 7 bases, with 3 bases between them. Germline V gene sequence: CDR1 MDHEN, CDR2 SYDVKM. The donors were part of the validation cohort of fewer than 150 subjects. That cohort was separate from the first cohort, which comprised 500 to 850 subjects. As concerns this clone: Its antigen is unidentified.

Method: immunoSEQ multiplex PCR; TCRdb's copy keeps in-frame clones and lacks some. The sample has around 140,000 clones; 85% to 95% are singletons. The sample comprised PBMCs. This clonotype was sampled from a man younger than 35 in good health and CMV-seropositive. The V call is TRBV28, the J call TRBJ1-4; the D is unclear. For the CDR3, the DNA is TGTGCCAGCAGGAGTGAAAAACTGTTTTTT. This sequence encodes CASRSEKLFF. The full variable domain, completed using reference TRBV28 and TRBJ1-4, is DVKVTQSSRYLVKRTGEKVFLECVQDMDHENMFWYRQDPGLGLRLIYFSYDVKMKEKGDIPEGYSVSREKKERFSLILESASTNQTSMYLCASRSEKLFFGSGTQLSVL.